A selection of T cell receptor beta chains follows, all from one sample in a study of beta chain features in type 1 diabetes. The method was immunoSEQ multiplex PCR; TCRdb's version includes in-frame clones alone and lacks a portion of them. The profile covers about 160,000 clones, with approximately 9.9% appearing a single time and 2% to 3% taken by the ten largest. Sequenced: central memory CD4+ T cells from blood. The receptors were sampled from a woman in her late teens or twenties in good health. The CDR3 runs from the conserved cysteine through the conserved F or W. The D gene is left open where the match is weak. For some rows the clone size is stated as once, few or many, or as a class when expanded; others skip it.

d_gene,abundance,j_gene,v_gene,CDR3aa,CDR3nt
-,-,TRBJ1-5,TRBV7-2,CASSFGTLTQPQHF,TGTGCCAGCAGCTTTGGGACACTAACTCAGCCCCAGCATTTT
-,few,TRBJ2-7,TRBV2,CASCHGAGATYEQYF,TGTGCCAGCTGCCATGGGGCGGGGGCCACCTACGAGCAGTACTTC
TRBD2,few,TRBJ2-5,TRBV2,CASSVGLAGGETQYF,TGTGCCAGCAGTGTGGGACTAGCGGGAGGAGAGACCCAGTACTTC
TRBD1,few,TRBJ1-4,TRBV6-6,CASSPRDRGRKLFF,TGTGCCAGCAGCCCCCGGGACAGGGGGCGGAAACTGTTTTTT
TRBD1,-,TRBJ1-2,TRBV7-2,CASSPEGQGDGYTF,TGTGCCAGCAGCCCAGAGGGACAGGGGGATGGCTACACCTTC
TRBD1,-,TRBJ2-6,TRBV7-2,CASSWGQGASGANVLTF,TGTGCCAGCAGCTGGGGACAGGGGGCGTCTGGGGCCAACGTCCTGACTTTC
TRBD2,-,TRBJ2-7,TRBV6-5,CASSFGGAGEQYF,TGTGCCAGCAGTTTCGGGGGGGCGGGAGAGCAGTACTTC
-,-,TRBJ2-7,TRBV11-1,CASSLDSEQYF,TGTGCCAGCAGCCTTGACTCCGAGCAGTACTTC
TRBD1,few,TRBJ2-7,TRBV5-4,CASSPRDRVEQYF,TGTGCCAGCAGCCCAAGGGACAGGGTCGAGCAGTACTTC
TRBD1,-,TRBJ2-7,TRBV5-1,CASRQQGDLTYEQYF,TGCGCCAGCAGACAGCAGGGGGATTTGACCTACGAGCAGTACTTC
TRBD1,-,TRBJ1-2,TRBV5-6,CASSYRDRPLIGYTF,TGTGCCAGCAGTTACCGGGACAGGCCCCTCATTGGCTACACCTTC
-,-,TRBJ2-7,TRBV28,CASSLDTGSSQQQYF,TGTGCCAGCAGTTTAGATACAGGGAGCTCCCAACAGCAGTACTTC
-,few,TRBJ2-7,TRBV6-1,CASSGIPGVGLSYEQYF,TGTGCCAGCAGTGGAATCCCAGGGGTCGGTTTGTCCTACGAGCAGTACTTC
TRBD2,few,TRBJ2-7,TRBV2,CASSKLAGGSEQYF,TGTGCCAGCAGTAAACTAGCGGGGGGAAGCGAGCAGTACTTC
-,few,TRBJ2-1,TRBV5-1,CASSLHGGANEQFF,TGCGCCAGCAGCTTACATGGCGGGGCCAATGAGCAGTTCTTC
-,few,TRBJ2-6,TRBV5-1,CASSLSPSGANVLTF,TGCGCCAGCAGCTTGTCTCCTTCTGGGGCCAACGTCCTGACTTTC
TRBD2,-,TRBJ2-2,TRBV7-8,CASSPGASGSTGELFF,TGTGCCAGCAGCCCTGGGGCTAGCGGGAGCACCGGGGAGCTGTTTTTT
TRBD2,few,TRBJ2-3,TRBV7-2,CASSLEKTAGGYTDTQYF,TGTGCCAGCAGCTTAGAGAAGACGGCGGGGGGTTACACAGATACGCAGTATTTT
-,-,TRBJ2-3,TRBV21-1,CASSKGTPKQADTQYF,TGTGCCAGCAGCAAAGGAACCCCCAAACAAGCAGATACGCAGTATTTT
-,few,TRBJ2-1,TRBV30,CAWSLTGTYNEQFF,TGTGCCTGGAGTTTAACGGGTACCTACAATGAGCAGTTCTTC
-,few,TRBJ2-1,TRBV2,CASSSYNEQFF,TGTGCCTCCTCCAGTTACAATGAGCAGTTCTTC
-,-,TRBJ2-6,TRBV5-1,CASSFTISGANVLTF,TGCGCCAGCAGCTTCACAATCTCTGGGGCCAACGTCCTGACTTTC
TRBD1,-,TRBJ2-4,TRBV4-1,CASSLTTGQGNIQYF,TGCGCCAGCAGCCTCACAACGGGACAGGGGAACATTCAGTACTTC
-,many,TRBJ1-1,TRBV6-1,CAGGAGPKGSGRANTEAFF,TGTGCCGGCGGTGCCGGTCCTAAAGGGAGTGGTAGGGCGAACACTGAAGCTTTCTTT
-,few,TRBJ2-7,TRBV10-2,CASRGPSTYEQYF,TGCGCCAGCAGGGGGCCGTCGACCTACGAGCAGTACTTC
-,few,TRBJ2-3,TRBV30,CAQTRGGDTQYF,TGTGCCCAGACTAGGGGCGGCGATACGCAGTATTTT
TRBD1,few,TRBJ2-1,TRBV7-7,CASSLGTGRNEQFF,TGTGCTAGCAGCCTAGGGACAGGGCGGAATGAGCAGTTCTTC
-,-,TRBJ1-1,TRBV6-5,CASSPRRRETFF,TGTGCCAGCAGTCCCCGGCGGAGGGAAACTTTCTTT
TRBD2,few,TRBJ2-7,TRBV6-7,CASSYRTSGYKKEYF,TGTGCCAGCAGTTACCGGACTAGCGGTTACAAAAAGGAGTACTTC
-,-,TRBJ1-2,TRBV21-1,CASSNPEAGYTF,TGTGCCAGCAGCAACCCTGAGGCTGGCTACACCTTC
-,-,TRBJ2-7,TRBV6-6,CASSRAYEQYF,TGTGCCAGCAGCAGGGCTTACGAGCAGTACTTC
-,many,TRBJ2-2,TRBV11-3,CASSPTLLTGELFF,TGTGCCAGCAGTCCTACTCTGTTAACCGGGGAGCTGTTTTTT
-,-,TRBJ2-7,TRBV5-4,CASSPSIPTRHHSYEQYF,TGTGCCAGCAGCCCATCAATCCCGACCAGACACCACTCCTACGAGCAGTACTTC
-,-,TRBJ1-5,TRBV19,CASSPRDTNQPQHF,TGTGCCAGTAGTCCCAGGGACACCAATCAGCCCCAGCATTTT
-,-,TRBJ2-7,TRBV4-2,CASSQTPTAYEQYF,TGTGCCAGCAGCCAAACCCCTACGGCCTACGAGCAGTACTTC
-,few,TRBJ1-4,TRBV29-1,CSVAEANEKLFF,TGCAGCGTCGCAGAAGCTAATGAAAAACTGTTTTTT
-,-,TRBJ2-1,TRBV7-2,CASSLALRSEQFF,TGTGCCAGCAGCTTAGCGTTGCGATCTGAGCAGTTCTTC
TRBD1,few,TRBJ2-7,TRBV10-3,CAAGQGWDEQYF,TGTGCCGCAGGACAGGGTTGGGACGAGCAGTACTTC
TRBD1,few,TRBJ1-2,TRBV4-1,CASSQDPGTGGYGYTF,TGCGCCAGCAGCCAAGATCCCGGGACAGGGGGCTATGGCTACACCTTC
-,-,TRBJ2-7,TRBV2,CASSRTGFSSYEQYF,TGTGCCAGCAGTCGCACAGGCTTTTCCTCCTACGAGCAGTACTTC
-,few,TRBJ2-1,TRBV12-5,CASGQGLEQFF,TGTGCTAGTGGACAAGGACTAGAGCAGTTCTTC
TRBD2,-,TRBJ2-7,TRBV7-2,CASSLAAGGNYEQYF,TGTGCCAGCAGCTTAGCGGCGGGAGGGAACTACGAGCAGTACTTC
-,-,TRBJ2-7,TRBV5-6,CASSFYQGGHEQYF,TGTGCCAGCAGCTTTTATCAGGGGGGCCACGAGCAGTACTTC
-,-,TRBJ2-5,TRBV5-1,CASSPMDRQETQYF,TGCGCCAGCAGCCCCATGGACAGACAAGAGACCCAGTACTTC
-,-,TRBJ2-7,TRBV10-3,CASSYSALGSYEQYF,TGTGCCAGCAGTTACTCGGCACTAGGGTCCTACGAGCAGTACTTC
-,few,TRBJ1-1,TRBV19,CASSMGDTGTEAFF,TGTGCCAGTAGTATGGGGGACACGGGCACTGAAGCTTTCTTT
-,few,TRBJ1-4,TRBV2,CASSSQGTENEKLFF,TGTGCCAGCAGTTCCCAGGGAACTGAGAATGAAAAACTGTTTTTT
TRBD1,-,TRBJ1-5,TRBV5-1,CASSLNRGQPQHF,TGCGCCAGCAGCTTAAACAGGGGCCAGCCCCAGCATTTT
-,-,TRBJ1-2,TRBV29-1,CSAYRQDYGYTF,TGCAGCGCCTACAGACAGGACTATGGCTACACCTTC
TRBD1,-,TRBJ2-7,TRBV14,CASSPTAGGREQYF,TGTGCCAGCAGCCCCACTGCAGGGGGTAGGGAGCAGTACTTC